The 9 T cell receptor beta chains below come from one sample, sequenced in a study of shared T cell receptors in the human thymus (dated by TCRdb to 2020 to 2023). The library came from the immunoSEQ multiplex PCR assay. TCRdb's version of the immuneACCESS table is confined to in-frame rearrangements and falls short of the full clone set. An unresolved V gene accounts for under half of the shortfall where checked; the remainder is of unknown origin. The sample table contains some 660,000 clones; only one count was recorded for about 89% of them. Of the sample, about 0.0094% is held by the ten largest clones. The sample also formed part of further work on human thymus T cells.

The sequencing sample was made of thymocytes. These receptors were taken from a boy in the first two years of life with a congenital heart defect. Donor details come from another sample of the same person, matched by shared clones.

This chain uses TRBV5-1 with TRBJ1-4; D is ambiguous. The CDR3 spans 15 residues. The ends were cut back, 4 bases at V and 10 bases at J, with 20 bases in the middle. Per germline, CDR1 SGHRS and CDR2 YFSETQ. CDR3 region: CASSGLGSGEGKLFF. In DNA form, the CDR3 reads TGCGCCAGCAGCGGATTGGGTTCCGGAGAGGGAAAACTGTTTTTT.

V is TRBV10-2 and J is TRBJ2-1, with 10 nucleotides matching TRBD2. CDR1 WSHSY and CDR2 SAAADI come from the germline V gene. V lost 1 base to trimming and J lost 9 bases; unmatched junction nucleotides: 6. The CDR3 spans 15 residues. The CDR3 sequence is CASSEFSSGSCEQFF. The CDR3 nucleotides are TGCGCCAGCAGTGAGTTTTCTAGCGGGAGTTGTGAGCAGTTCTTC.

J is TRBJ1-1 and V is TRBV4-3; 9 bases align to TRBD1. The trim removed 4 bases at V and 5 bases at J, leaving 5 bases unmatched. CDR3 length: 14 amino acids. Germline assignment: CDR1 LGHNA and CDR2 YSLEER. DNA for the CDR3: TGCGCCAGCAGCCGGAGGGACAGGGAGACTGAAGCTTTCTTT. This sequence encodes CASSRRDRETEAFF.

The gene calls are TRBV10-1 and TRBJ2-1; 16 nucleotides line up with TRBD2. The V gene end was trimmed by 5 bases and the J gene end by 5 bases; junction bases not matched to a gene: 15. Germline V CDR1 and CDR2: WNHNN, SYGVQD (reference sequence). The CDR3 sequence is 20 residues long. CDR3 in amino acids: CASSPAGTSGRDLPNNEQFF. CDR3 in DNA: TGCGCCAGCAGTCCAGCCGGGACTAGCGGGAGGGATTTACCAAACAATGAGCAGTTCTTC.

The rearrangement uses TRBV15 and TRBJ2-7; TRBD1 matches 8 bases. After removal of 3 bases from V and 0 bases from J, the junction contained 4 bases not matched to a gene. Germline CDR1 and CDR2: LNHNV and YYDKDF (reference sequence). This CDR3 has 15 residues. CDR3 nucleotides: TGTGCCACCAGCAGTGGACAGGGACACTCCTACGAGCAGTACTTC. Protein sequence: CATSSGQGHSYEQYF.

V and J are TRBV7-3 and TRBJ2-1; TRBD1 matches 8 bases. CDR3 size: 18 residues. V trimming: 5 bases; J trimming: 0 bases; junction bases outside the gene matches: 12. The germline V gene has CDR1 SGHTA and CDR2 FQGTGA. For the CDR3, the DNA is TGTGCCAGCAGCCTGTCGACAGGGGAAGCCAGCTCCTACAATGAGCAGTTCTTC. Translation: CASSLSTGEASSYNEQFF.

The chain has TRBV27 and TRBJ1-3; 10 nucleotides align to TRBD1. The germline CDR1 and CDR2 sequences are MNHEY and SMNVEV (reference sequence). J lost 4 bases, V lost 5 bases, and 11 bases had no gene match. The CDR3 length is 17 residues. The CDR3 protein is CASSPFPGTGVGNTIYF. In DNA form, the CDR3 reads TGTGCCAGCAGTCCATTTCCCGGGACAGGGGTAGGAAACACCATATATTTT.

The chain joins TRBV14 to TRBJ2-7; the D gene is possibly TRBD2 (7 bases). This CDR3 is built from 14 residues. Germline V gives CDR1 SGHDN, CDR2 FVKESK. Deletions cut 3 bases from V and 6 bases from J, with 15 bases between. The DNA of the CDR3 is TGTGCCAGCAGCCATCGCGGGGGCAGGGGCGAGCAGTACTTC. It encodes CASSHRGGRGEQYF.

The V and J genes are TRBV10-2 and TRBJ1-1; no firm D call. This CDR3 is 15 amino acids long. Germline V CDR1 and CDR2: WSHSY, SAAADI. Trimming stripped 4 bases from V and 2 bases from J, with 14 bases between. The CDR3 is CASSGGIRTNTEAFF. In DNA form, the CDR3 reads TGCGCCAGCAGTGGAGGGATACGGACTAACACTGAAGCTTTCTTT.